The rows below give T cell receptor beta chains drawn from one sample of a study of lymphopenia after photon versus proton radiotherapy. TCRdb's table, derived via immunoSEQ multiplex PCR, lists solely in-frame clones and lacks some. The table has 150,000 to 200,000 clones, around 85% seen once. The sequencing used peripheral blood, collected from a patient treated with photon-based radiotherapy. Receptors originate from a man in his forties or fifties with gastric cancer. CDR3s include the opening cysteine and the closing phenylalanine or tryptophan. D genes are given only for firm matches. Part of the rows lack a size; the others show once, few, many or a class for expanded clones.

v_gene	d_gene	abundance	j_gene	CDR3aa	CDR3nt
TRBV7-2	NA	NA	TRBJ2-7	CASSGAYEQYF	TGTGCCAGCAGCGGAGCCTACGAGCAGTACTTC
TRBV29-1	TRBD2	NA	TRBJ2-1	CSVTGGPNEQFF	TGCAGCGTTACGGGAGGGCCTAATGAGCAGTTCTTC
TRBV6-5	NA	NA	TRBJ2-6	CASSYSGSGANVLTF	TGTGCCAGCAGTTACTCGGGCTCTGGGGCCAACGTCCTGACTTTC
TRBV25-1	TRBD2	NA	TRBJ2-5	CASSEWGGEKETQYF	TGTGCCAGCAGTGAATGGGGGGGGGAAAAAGAGACCCAGTACTTC
TRBV6-1	NA	NA	TRBJ2-3	CASSEGTLSTDTQYF	TGTGCCAGCAGTGAAGGGACATTATCCACAGATACGCAGTATTTT
TRBV4-3	NA	NA	TRBJ1-1	CASSEEKGMNTEAFF	TGCGCCAGCAGCGAAGAGAAGGGGATGAACACTGAAGCTTTCTTT
TRBV10-3	NA	NA	TRBJ2-1	CAISVGGSVNEQFF	TGTGCCATCAGCGTGGGGGGTAGCGTCAATGAGCAGTTCTTC
TRBV9	TRBD1	NA	TRBJ1-2	CASSAITGANGYTF	TGTGCCAGCAGCGCAATTACAGGGGCCAATGGCTACACCTTC
TRBV4-2	NA	few	TRBJ1-4	CASSQDAGDEKLFF	TGTGCCAGCAGCCAAGATGCAGGGGATGAAAAACTGTTTTTT
TRBV7-9	TRBD1	NA	TRBJ1-1	CASSHVGTGQNTEAFF	TGTGCCAGCAGCCACGTTGGGACAGGGCAAAACACTGAAGCTTTCTTT
TRBV5-1	TRBD1	NA	TRBJ2-7	CASRPRDSPMVYEQYF	TGCGCCAGCAGGCCTAGGGACAGTCCGATGGTCTACGAGCAGTACTTC
TRBV11-2	NA	NA	TRBJ1-1	CASSSGYAEAFF	TGTGCCAGCAGTTCAGGGTATGCTGAAGCTTTCTTT
TRBV27	TRBD2	NA	TRBJ2-1	CASSLLAGARNEQFF	TGTGCCAGCAGCCTACTAGCGGGAGCTAGGAATGAGCAGTTCTTC
TRBV7-2	NA	NA	TRBJ1-2	CASSLGQLYGYTF	TGTGCCAGCAGCTTAGGTCAGCTCTATGGCTACACCTTC
TRBV18	NA	NA	TRBJ1-5	CASSRGDNQPQHF	TGTGCCAGCTCCCGGGGGGACAATCAGCCCCAGCATTTT
TRBV5-6	NA	NA	TRBJ1-2	CASSLGARALYYGYTF	TGTGCCAGCAGCTTGGGGGCCAGGGCGCTGTACTATGGCTACACCTTC
TRBV7-2	TRBD1	NA	TRBJ1-3	CASSSYQGAGNTIYF	TGTGCCAGCAGCTCATATCAGGGGGCTGGAAACACCATATATTTT
TRBV19	NA	once	TRBJ2-3	CASSLGGTDTQYF	TGTGCCAGTAGTCTAGGGGGCACAGATACGCAGTATTTT
TRBV19	NA	NA	TRBJ2-1	CASSIGPDPRYNEQFF	TGTGCCAGTAGTATAGGCCCGGACCCCCGCTACAATGAGCAGTTCTTC
TRBV6-5	NA	once	TRBJ2-1	CASSPGRTPSDEQFF	TGTGCCAGCAGTCCGGGGCGGACTCCCTCTGATGAGCAGTTCTTC
TRBV7-8	NA	NA	TRBJ2-1	CASSHWGAGYNEQFF	TGTGCCAGCAGCCACTGGGGAGCTGGATACAATGAGCAGTTCTTC
TRBV19	NA	NA	TRBJ2-1	CASSIGSTGTLYNEQFF	TGTGCCAGTAGTATAGGTTCGACCGGGACACTCTACAATGAGCAGTTCTTC
TRBV19	NA	NA	TRBJ2-5	CASSLQGWGQETQYF	TGTGCCAGTAGTCTACAGGGATGGGGCCAAGAGACCCAGTACTTC
TRBV5-4	NA	NA	TRBJ2-7	CASSLEYNEQYF	TGTGCCAGCAGCTTGGAGTACAACGAGCAGTACTTC
TRBV10-1	NA	NA	TRBJ1-5	CASSDGSQDQPQHF	TGCGCCAGCAGTGATGGAAGTCAGGATCAGCCCCAGCATTTT
TRBV7-2	TRBD1	NA	TRBJ2-7	CASSRDRGYEQYF	TGTGCCAGCAGCCGAGACAGGGGGTACGAGCAGTACTTC
TRBV7-9	NA	few	TRBJ1-2	CASSILDRTSYGYTF	TGTGCCAGCAGCATCCTAGACAGGACATCCTATGGCTACACCTTC
TRBV29-1	TRBD2	once	TRBJ2-7	CSVEDPGGSSYEQYF	TGCAGCGTTGAAGATCCAGGCGGGAGCTCCTACGAGCAGTACTTC
TRBV29-1	NA	NA	TRBJ2-5	CSVRLQETQYF	TGCAGCGTCCGACTTCAAGAGACCCAGTACTTC
TRBV27	TRBD1	once	TRBJ1-1	CASSPRQGKEAFF	TGTGCCAGCAGTCCGAGACAGGGGAAGGAAGCTTTCTTT
TRBV19	NA	NA	TRBJ1-5	CASSIRPGDPQGQPQHF	TGTGCCAGTAGTATCCGCCCAGGGGATCCTCAAGGTCAGCCCCAGCATTTT
TRBV11-3	TRBD1	NA	TRBJ2-3	CASSHRQGQFDTQYF	TGTGCCAGCAGCCACCGACAGGGGCAATTTGATACGCAGTATTTT
TRBV5-1	NA	NA	TRBJ2-3	CASSFSGYTDTQYF	TGCGCCAGCAGCTTTAGCGGCTACACAGATACGCAGTATTTT
TRBV11-2	TRBD1	NA	TRBJ2-7	CASSLLRDSTSYEQYF	TGTGCCAGCAGCTTACTTCGGGACAGCACCTCCTACGAGCAGTACTTC
TRBV7-8	TRBD1	NA	TRBJ1-6	CASNDPGQLMNSPLHF	TGTGCCAGCAACGACCCGGGACAGCTAATGAATTCACCCCTCCACTTT
TRBV9	NA	NA	TRBJ2-3	CASSLAGETQYF	TGTGCCAGCAGCCTCGCAGGGGAGACGCAGTATTTT
TRBV6-1	TRBD1	NA	TRBJ1-5	CASRGTVSNQPQHF	TGTGCCAGCAGGGGGACAGTTAGCAATCAGCCCCAGCATTTT
TRBV7-3	NA	NA	TRBJ2-2	CASSYSNTGELFF	TGTGCCAGCAGCTATTCGAACACCGGGGAGCTGTTTTTT
TRBV11-2	NA	NA	TRBJ2-7	CASRPRQASYEQYF	TGTGCCAGCAGACCCCGACAGGCCTCCTACGAGCAGTACTTC
TRBV6-1	NA	NA	TRBJ1-3	CASSKTEGSGNTIYF	TGTGCCAGCAGTAAGACTGAAGGATCTGGAAACACCATATATTTT
TRBV6-5	TRBD1	NA	TRBJ2-3	CASSPGQATDTQYF	TGTGCCAGCAGCCCGGGACAGGCCACAGATACGCAGTATTTT
TRBV19	TRBD1	NA	TRBJ1-5	CASSAGTDNQPQHF	TGTGCCAGTAGTGCTGGGACAGACAATCAGCCCCAGCATTTT
TRBV6-1	TRBD2	NA	TRBJ2-7	CASSDPGGRAYEQYF	TGTGCCAGCAGTGACCCCGGGGGGAGGGCTTACGAGCAGTACTTC
TRBV5-1	NA	NA	TRBJ2-7	CASSLAGKSSYEQYF	TGCGCCAGCAGCTTGGCCGGGAAAAGCTCCTACGAGCAGTACTTC
TRBV30	NA	NA	TRBJ1-5	CAWSIRGPSNQPQHF	TGTGCCTGGAGTATCCGGGGGCCGAGCAATCAGCCCCAGCATTTT
TRBV18	TRBD1	NA	TRBJ1-4	CASSPQSGGNEKLFF	TGTGCCAGCTCACCACAGTCAGGGGGCAATGAAAAACTGTTTTTT
TRBV5-1	NA	NA	TRBJ2-3	CASSLGSSTDTQYF	TGCGCCAGCAGCTTGGGATCTAGCACAGATACGCAGTATTTT
TRBV4-2	NA	NA	TRBJ1-2	CASSQGQALGYTF	TGTGCCAGCAGCCAAGGACAAGCTTTAGGCTACACCTTC
TRBV5-8	NA	NA	TRBJ2-7	CASSLVRKTGEQYF	TGTGCCAGCAGCTTGGTCCGAAAAACGGGGGAGCAGTACTTC
TRBV7-9	TRBD2	NA	TRBJ2-1	CASSLEISTSGIYNEQFF	TGTGCCAGCAGCTTAGAGATTTCGACTAGCGGGATTTACAATGAGCAGTTCTTC